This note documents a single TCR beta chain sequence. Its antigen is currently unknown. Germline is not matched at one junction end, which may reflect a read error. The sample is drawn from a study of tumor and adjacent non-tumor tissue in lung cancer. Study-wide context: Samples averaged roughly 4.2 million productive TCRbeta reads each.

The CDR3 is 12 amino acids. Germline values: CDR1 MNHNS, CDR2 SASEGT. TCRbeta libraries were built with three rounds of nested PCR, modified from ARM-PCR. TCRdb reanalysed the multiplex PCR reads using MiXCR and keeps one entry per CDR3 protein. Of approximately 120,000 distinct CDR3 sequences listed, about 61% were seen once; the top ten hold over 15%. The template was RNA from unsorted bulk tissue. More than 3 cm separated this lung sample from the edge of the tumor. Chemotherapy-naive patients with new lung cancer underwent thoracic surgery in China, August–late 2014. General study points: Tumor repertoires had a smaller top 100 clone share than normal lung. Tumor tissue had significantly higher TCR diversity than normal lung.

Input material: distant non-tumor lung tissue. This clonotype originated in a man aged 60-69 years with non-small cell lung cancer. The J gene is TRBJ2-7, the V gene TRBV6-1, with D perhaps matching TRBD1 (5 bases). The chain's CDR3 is CTSTGVAYEQYF. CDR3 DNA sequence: TGTACCAGCACAGGAGTGGCCTACGAGCAGTACTTC.